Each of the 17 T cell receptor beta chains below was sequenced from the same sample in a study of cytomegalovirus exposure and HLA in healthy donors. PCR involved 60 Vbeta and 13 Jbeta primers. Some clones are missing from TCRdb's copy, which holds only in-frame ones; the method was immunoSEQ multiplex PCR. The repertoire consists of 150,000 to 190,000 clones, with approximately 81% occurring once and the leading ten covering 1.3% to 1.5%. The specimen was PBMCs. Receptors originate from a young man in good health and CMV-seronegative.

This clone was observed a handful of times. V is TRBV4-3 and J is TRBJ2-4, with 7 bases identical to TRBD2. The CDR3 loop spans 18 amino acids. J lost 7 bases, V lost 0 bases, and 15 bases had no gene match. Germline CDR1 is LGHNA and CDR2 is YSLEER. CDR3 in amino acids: CASSQDMYGGGAWNIQYF. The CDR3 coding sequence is TGCGCCAGCAGCCAAGATATGTACGGGGGAGGGGCGTGGAACATTCAGTACTTC.

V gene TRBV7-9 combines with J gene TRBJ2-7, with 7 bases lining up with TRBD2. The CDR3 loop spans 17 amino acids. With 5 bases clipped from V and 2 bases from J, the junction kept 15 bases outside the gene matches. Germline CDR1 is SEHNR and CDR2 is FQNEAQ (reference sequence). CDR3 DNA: TGTGCCAGCAGCCCCGCCTCACTAGCGAGGGGTACCTACGAGCAGTACTTC. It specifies CASSPASLARGTYEQYF.

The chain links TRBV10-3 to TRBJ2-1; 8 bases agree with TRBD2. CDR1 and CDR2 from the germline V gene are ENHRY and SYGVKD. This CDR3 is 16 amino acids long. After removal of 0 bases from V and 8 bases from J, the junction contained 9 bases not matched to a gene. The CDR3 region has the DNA TGTGCCATCAGTGAGTCGTCCCGGGAGGGCCGGGATGAGCAGTTCTTC. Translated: CAISESSREGRDEQFF.

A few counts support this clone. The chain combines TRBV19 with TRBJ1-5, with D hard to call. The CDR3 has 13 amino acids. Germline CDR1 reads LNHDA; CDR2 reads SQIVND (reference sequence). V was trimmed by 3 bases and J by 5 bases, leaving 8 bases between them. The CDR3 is CASSIQTDQPQHF. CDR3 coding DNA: TGTGCCAGTAGTATCCAGACTGATCAGCCCCAGCATTTT.

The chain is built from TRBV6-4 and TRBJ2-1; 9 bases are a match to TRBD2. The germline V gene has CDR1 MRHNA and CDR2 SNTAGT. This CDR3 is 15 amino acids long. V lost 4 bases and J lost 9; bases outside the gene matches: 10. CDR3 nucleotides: TGTGCCAGCAGTGGGGAGCGGGAGGTTTGGACTGAGCAGTTCTTC. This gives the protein CASSGEREVWTEQFF.

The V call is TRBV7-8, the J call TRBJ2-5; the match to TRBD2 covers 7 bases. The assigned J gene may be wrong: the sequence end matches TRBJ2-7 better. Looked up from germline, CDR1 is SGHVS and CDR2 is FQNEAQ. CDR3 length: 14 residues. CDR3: CASSLVAGQYEQYF. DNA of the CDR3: TGTGCCAGCAGCTTAGTAGCGGGTCAATACGAGCAGTACTTC.

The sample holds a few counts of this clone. The CDR3 spells CATSRDRKAATDTQYF. CDR3 nucleotide sequence: TGTGCCACCAGCAGAGATAGGAAAGCGGCCACAGATACGCAGTATTTT. This chain uses TRBV15 with TRBJ2-3; weak D call: TRBD2 (5 bases). This CDR3 is built from 16 residues. V was trimmed by 0 bases and J by 2 bases, leaving 12 bases between them. CDR1 and CDR2 from the germline V gene are LNHNV and YYDKDF (reference sequence).

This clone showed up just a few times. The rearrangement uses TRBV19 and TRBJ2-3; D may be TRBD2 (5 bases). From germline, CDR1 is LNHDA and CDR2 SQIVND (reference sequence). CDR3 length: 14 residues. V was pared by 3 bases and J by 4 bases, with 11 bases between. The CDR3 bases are TGTGCCAGTAGTATCCGGGGAGCGGCAGATACGCAGTATTTT. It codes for CASSIRGAADTQYF.

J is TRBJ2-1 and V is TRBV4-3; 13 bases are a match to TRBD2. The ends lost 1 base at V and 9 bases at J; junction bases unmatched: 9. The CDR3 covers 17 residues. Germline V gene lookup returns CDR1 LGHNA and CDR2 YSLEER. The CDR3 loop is CASSQATGTSGTSEQFF. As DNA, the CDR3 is TGCGCCAGCAGCCAAGCAACCGGGACTAGCGGGACGAGTGAGCAGTTCTTC.

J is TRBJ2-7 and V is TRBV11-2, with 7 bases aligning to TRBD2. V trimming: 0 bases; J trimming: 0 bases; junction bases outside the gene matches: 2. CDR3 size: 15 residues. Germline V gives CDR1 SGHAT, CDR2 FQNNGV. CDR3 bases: TGTGCCAGCAGCTTAGAACTAGCGCGCTCCTACGAGCAGTACTTC. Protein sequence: CASSLELARSYEQYF. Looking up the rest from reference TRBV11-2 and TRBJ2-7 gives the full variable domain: EAGVAQSPRYKIIEKRQSVAFWCNPISGHATLYWYQQILGQGPKLLIQFQNNGVVDDSQLPKDRFSAERLKGVDSTLKIQPAKLEDSAVYLCASSLELARSYEQYFGPGTRLTVT.

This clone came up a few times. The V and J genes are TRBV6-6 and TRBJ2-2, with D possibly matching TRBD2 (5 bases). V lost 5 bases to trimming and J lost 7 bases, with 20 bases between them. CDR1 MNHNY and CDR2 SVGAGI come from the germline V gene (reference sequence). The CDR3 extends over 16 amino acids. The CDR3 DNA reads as TGTGCCAGCAGTACCTTCCCACGGGGAAGAGGCGGGGAGCTGTTTTTT. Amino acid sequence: CASSTFPRGRGGELFF.

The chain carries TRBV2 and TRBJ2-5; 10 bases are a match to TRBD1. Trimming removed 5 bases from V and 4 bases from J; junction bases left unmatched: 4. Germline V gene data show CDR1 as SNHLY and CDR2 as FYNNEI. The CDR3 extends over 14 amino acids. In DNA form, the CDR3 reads TGTGCCAGCAGTCAAAGGACAGGGGGAGAGACCCAGTACTTC. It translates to CASSQRTGGETQYF.

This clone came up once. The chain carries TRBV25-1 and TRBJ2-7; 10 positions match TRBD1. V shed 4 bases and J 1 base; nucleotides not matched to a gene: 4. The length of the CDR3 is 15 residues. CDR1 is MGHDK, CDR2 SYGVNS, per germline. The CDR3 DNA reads TGTGCCAGCAGTGCCCCGGGACAGGGGTCCTACGAGCAGTACTTC. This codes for CASSAPGQGSYEQYF.

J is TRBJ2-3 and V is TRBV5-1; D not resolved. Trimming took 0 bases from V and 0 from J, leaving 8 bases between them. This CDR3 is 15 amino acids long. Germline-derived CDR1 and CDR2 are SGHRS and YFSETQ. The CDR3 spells CASSLGAISTDTQYF. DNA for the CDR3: TGCGCCAGCAGCTTGGGGGCGATAAGCACAGATACGCAGTATTTT. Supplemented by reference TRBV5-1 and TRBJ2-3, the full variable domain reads KAGVTQTPRYLIKTRGQQVTLSCSPISGHRSVSWYQQTPGQGLQFLFEYFSETQRNKGNFPGRFSGRQFSNSRSEMNVSTLELGDSALYLCASSLGAISTDTQYFGPGTRLTVL.

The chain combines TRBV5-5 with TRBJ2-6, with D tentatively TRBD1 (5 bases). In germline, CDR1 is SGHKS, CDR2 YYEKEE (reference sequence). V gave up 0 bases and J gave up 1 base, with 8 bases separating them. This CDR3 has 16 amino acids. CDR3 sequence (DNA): TGTGCCAGCAGCTTGGAGGGGCTTTCTGGGGCCAACGTCCTGACTTTC. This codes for CASSLEGLSGANVLTF.

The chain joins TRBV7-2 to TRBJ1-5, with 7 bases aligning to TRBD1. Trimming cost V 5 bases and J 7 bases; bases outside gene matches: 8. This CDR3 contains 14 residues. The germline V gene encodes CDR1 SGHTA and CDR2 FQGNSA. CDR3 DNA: TGTGCCAGCAGCCAACAGGGGCGTGGGCAGCCCCAGCATTTT. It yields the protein CASSQQGRGQPQHF.

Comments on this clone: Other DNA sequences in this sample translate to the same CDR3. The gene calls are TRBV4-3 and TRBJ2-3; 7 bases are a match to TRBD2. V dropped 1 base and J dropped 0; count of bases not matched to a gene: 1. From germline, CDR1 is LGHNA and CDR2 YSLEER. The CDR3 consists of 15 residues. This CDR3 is CASSQGLASTDTQYF. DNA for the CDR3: TGCGCCAGCAGCCAAGGACTAGCCAGCACAGATACGCAGTATTTT.